Presented here are 24 T cell receptor beta chains from one specimen sequenced in a study of blood T cell repertoires in COVID-19. Data came from immunoSEQ multiplex PCR; TCRdb stores just in-frame clones and leaves some out. The sample consists of about 130,000 clones, around 83% of them appearing once. Material: peripheral blood. These TCRs come from a man aged 55 to 69 with acute or convalescent COVID-19.

The chain joins TRBV7-6 to TRBJ1-6; TRBD1 might be the D (5 bases). The germline V and J ends were trimmed by 1 base and 4 bases, with 8 bases remaining between them. The germline V gene encodes CDR1 SGHVS and CDR2 FNYEAQ. The length of the CDR3 is 15 residues. The CDR3 spells CASSLGGGYNSPLHF. CDR3 coding DNA: TGTGCCAGCAGCTTAGGTGGGGGGTATAATTCACCCCTCCACTTT. The full variable domain, its missing parts supplied by reference TRBV7-6 and TRBJ1-6, is GAGVSQSPRYKVTKRGQDVALRCDPISGHVSLYWYRQALGQGPEFLTYFNYEAQQDKSGLPNDRFSAERPEGSISTLTIQRTEQRDSAMYRCASSLGGGYNSPLHFGNGTRLTVT.

The J gene is TRBJ1-1, the V gene TRBV29-1, with 7 positions matching TRBD1. The trim removed 7 bases at V and 4 bases at J, leaving 12 bases unmatched. This CDR3 is 14 amino acids long. Germline V gene sequence: CDR1 SQVTM, CDR2 ANQGSEA. This CDR3 is CSGSLKGASTEAFF. The CDR3 region has the DNA TGCAGCGGAAGCCTAAAGGGGGCTAGCACTGAAGCTTTCTTT.

This sequence joins TRBV9 and TRBJ2-1, with 11 bases lining up with TRBD2. The V gene's germline CDR1 is SGDLS and CDR2 YYNGEE. Unmatched junction bases numbered 4, after V lost 0 bases and J lost 8 bases. The CDR3 sequence is 15 residues long. CDR3 protein: CASSVGSGRAYEQFF. The CDR3 DNA sequence: TGTGCCAGCAGCGTAGGTAGCGGGAGGGCTTATGAGCAGTTCTTC.

This chain uses TRBV27 with TRBJ2-4; D uncertain. Germline assignment: CDR1 MNHEY and CDR2 SMNVEV (reference sequence). Trimming shortened V by 2 bases and J by 8 bases, and 4 bases separated the two germline ends. This CDR3 comprises 11 residues. CDR3 DNA sequence: TGTGCCAGCAGTTTAGAGGACATTCAGTACTTC. Its translation: CASSLEDIQYF.

This rearrangement joins TRBV14 to TRBJ2-2; 8 bases agree with TRBD2. The CDR3 runs 16 residues. Trimming cost V 4 bases and J 4 bases; bases outside gene matches: 8. Germline assignment: CDR1 SGHDN and CDR2 FVKESK. The CDR3 loop reads CASSPLAGEGTGELFF. CDR3 coding DNA: TGTGCCAGCAGCCCTCTAGCGGGTGAAGGCACCGGGGAGCTGTTTTTT. Combining the CDR3 with reference TRBV14 and TRBJ2-2 gives the whole variable domain EAGVTQFPSHSVIEKGQTVTLRCDPISGHDNLYWYRRVMGKEIKFLLHFVKESKQDESGMPNNRFLAERTGGTYSTLKVQPAELEDSGVYFCASSPLAGEGTGELFFGEGSRLTVL.

V usage is TRBV24-1 and J usage is TRBJ1-4; TRBD1 matches 12 bases. The CDR3 runs to 15 residues. V lost 3 bases, J lost 8 bases, and 3 bases stayed unmatched. Germline V gene lookup returns CDR1 KGHDR and CDR2 SFDVKD. The CDR3 region has the DNA TGTGCCACCAGTGATCCGGGACAGGGGGCGGAAAAACTGTTTTTT. Protein: CATSDPGQGAEKLFF.

The chain carries TRBV9 and TRBJ2-3, with TRBD1 matching over 9 bases. V lost 0 bases to trimming and J lost 1 base; unmatched junction nucleotides: 9. Germline V gene sequence: CDR1 SGDLS, CDR2 YYNGEE. This CDR3 is 18 amino acids long. The CDR3 sequence is CASSVASDRGSRTDTQYF. The CDR3 region has the DNA TGTGCCAGCAGCGTAGCGTCGGACAGGGGTTCTCGCACAGATACGCAGTATTTT. Together with reference TRBV9 and TRBJ2-3, the CDR3 gives the full variable domain: DSGVTQTPKHLITATGQRVTLRCSPRSGDLSVYWYQQSLDQGLQFLIQYYNGEERAKGNILERFSAQQFPDLHSELNLSSLELGDSALYFCASSVASDRGSRTDTQYFGPGTRLTVL.

V and J are TRBV5-8 and TRBJ2-7, with a possible D match to TRBD2 (6 bases). CDR1 is SGHTS, CDR2 YDEGEE, per germline. Deletions cut 1 base from V and 2 bases from J, with 10 bases between. This CDR3 region has 14 residues. The CDR3 DNA reads TGTGCCAGCAGCTTGCCGGGAGTGACCTACGAGCAGTACTTC. Encoded protein: CASSLPGVTYEQYF.

This chain connects TRBV9 to TRBJ1-2, with 9 nucleotides matching TRBD1. From germline, CDR1 is SGDLS and CDR2 YYNGEE. The CDR3 totals 15 residues. V was pared by 5 bases and J by 6 bases, with 11 bases of the junction left unmatched. The CDR3 nucleotides are TGTGCCAGCAGTGCACTGCCCGACAGGGGGGATGGCTACACCTTC. This sequence encodes CASSALPDRGDGYTF. The entire variable domain, with the rest obtained from reference TRBV9 and TRBJ1-2, is as follows: DSGVTQTPKHLITATGQRVTLRCSPRSGDLSVYWYQQSLDQGLQFLIQYYNGEERAKGNILERFSAQQFPDLHSELNLSSLELGDSALYFCASSALPDRGDGYTFGSGTRLTVV.

The V gene is TRBV19, the J gene TRBJ2-1, with D perhaps matching TRBD2 (7 bases). Germline loops: CDR1 LNHDA, CDR2 SQIVND (reference sequence). This CDR3 spans 16 amino acids. Trimming took 5 bases from V and 0 from J, leaving 14 bases between them. CDR3 protein: CASSARGARSYNEQFF. The CDR3 bases are TGTGCCAGTAGTGCCCGGGGGGCGCGCTCCTACAATGAGCAGTTCTTC.

The chain has TRBV6-1 and TRBJ2-3; 11 bases align to TRBD2. Germline V gives CDR1 MNHNS, CDR2 SASEGT. This CDR3 is built from 15 residues. J was trimmed by 6 bases and V by 3 bases; bases with no gene match: 5. The CDR3 DNA follows: TGTGCCAGCAGTGATATAGCGGGAGGGGGGGATACGCAGTATTTT. This encodes CASSDIAGGGDTQYF.

This clone appeared a few times. The chain combines TRBV5-1 with TRBJ1-1, with 9 bases lining up with TRBD1. V lost 4 bases and J lost 1; bases outside the gene matches: 5. The germline V gene encodes CDR1 SGHRS and CDR2 YFSETQ. The CDR3 consists of 15 residues. The CDR3 DNA reads as TGCGCCAGCAGCAGGGGACAGGGCGAGAACACTGAAGCTTTCTTT. Protein sequence: CASSRGQGENTEAFF. The whole variable domain, remainder taken from reference TRBV5-1 and TRBJ1-1, is KAGVTQTPRYLIKTRGQQVTLSCSPISGHRSVSWYQQTPGQGLQFLFEYFSETQRNKGNFPGRFSGRQFSNSRSEMNVSTLELGDSALYLCASSRGQGENTEAFFGQGTRLTVV.

The J gene is TRBJ2-3, the V gene TRBV12-3 or TRBV12-4; perhaps TRBD1 as D (5 bases). Trimming removed 7 bases from V and 5 bases from J, with 10 bases in between. The length of the CDR3 is 12 residues. The CDR3 sequence: CASTLGEDTQYF. The CDR3 region has the DNA TGTGCCAGCACCTTAGGGGAAGATACGCAGTATTTT.

This chain joins TRBV9 and TRBJ1-1; tentative D call: TRBD1 (6 bases). This CDR3 is built from 15 residues. Per germline, CDR1 SGDLS and CDR2 YYNGEE. The V end lost 0 bases, the J end lost 5 bases, and 14 bases lay between the germline ends. In nucleotides, the CDR3 is TGTGCCAGCAGCGTAGGGGGGCTACCGGTGACTGAAGCTTTCTTT. Translating gives CASSVGGLPVTEAFF.

The J gene is TRBJ2-1, the V gene TRBV7-3; 8 nucleotides agree with TRBD1. The junction had 6 bases not matched to a gene; V was cut back by 3 bases and J by 11 bases. Germline CDR1 and CDR2: SGHTA and FQGTGA. The CDR3 is 13 amino acids. This chain's CDR3 is CASSFDSGGQQFF. CDR3 bases: TGTGCCAGCAGCTTCGATTCAGGGGGCCAGCAGTTCTTC.

The V call is TRBV13, the J call TRBJ2-3, with 7 bases aligning to TRBD2. The length of the CDR3 is 16 residues. Looked up from germline, CDR1 is PRHDT and CDR2 is FYEKMQ (reference sequence). The V segment lost 5 bases and the J segment 4 bases; nucleotides outside the gene matches: 12. The CDR3 loop is CASSVEGGSASDTQYF. The CDR3 DNA reads as TGTGCCAGCAGCGTTGAGGGCGGGAGCGCGTCAGATACGCAGTATTTT.

The chain employs TRBV5-1 and TRBJ1-1, with D maybe TRBD1 (5 bases). Germline V gene lookup returns CDR1 SGHRS and CDR2 YFSETQ. This CDR3 has 13 amino acids. Trimming cost V 3 bases and J 0 bases, with 6 bases left between them. The CDR3 sequence: CASSYRLNTEAFF. CDR3 bases: TGCGCCAGCAGCTACAGGCTGAACACTGAAGCTTTCTTT.

This chain uses TRBV7-9 with TRBJ1-2, with a possible D match to TRBD1 (5 bases). The CDR3 has 17 amino acids. CDR1 and CDR2 from the germline V gene are SEHNR and FQNEAQ (reference sequence). With 3 bases removed from V and 0 bases from J, the gap between germline ends came to 17 bases. The CDR3 sequence: CASSLRTSSPANYGYTF. The CDR3, as DNA: TGTGCCAGCAGCTTGCGGACATCCTCCCCCGCTAACTATGGCTACACCTTC.

The chain employs TRBV2 and TRBJ2-3; the D gene is possibly TRBD2 (5 bases). Trimming took off 4 bases at V and 8 bases at J, with 13 bases between the two ends. Looked up from germline, CDR1 is SNHLY and CDR2 is FYNNEI. CDR3 length: 13 residues. For the CDR3, the DNA is TGTGCCAGCAGTGGAGGGAGATCGTCTACGCAGTATTTT. Amino acids: CASSGGRSSTQYF. Full variable domain (rest looked up from reference TRBV2 and TRBJ2-3): EPEVTQTPSHQVTQMGQEVILRCVPISNHLYFYWYRQILGQKVEFLVSFYNNEISEKSEIFDDQFSVERPDGSNFTLKIRSTKLEDSAMYFCASSGGRSSTQYFGPGTRLTVL.

This chain joins TRBV19 and TRBJ2-3, with TRBD1 as a possible D gene (6 bases). The CDR3 contains 15 residues. CDR1 is LNHDA and CDR2 is SQIVND in the germline V gene (reference sequence). Trimming pared 4 bases from V and 4 bases from J, leaving 15 bases between. CDR3 protein: CASSTDRFAADTQYF. Here the CDR3 DNA reads TGTGCCAGTAGTACCGACAGGTTTGCCGCAGATACGCAGTATTTT.

The J gene is TRBJ1-4, the V gene TRBV28; D is ambiguous. This CDR3 has 12 amino acids. Germline V gene lookup returns CDR1 MDHEN and CDR2 SYDVKM. The V and J ends lost 3 bases and 8 bases respectively, with 7 bases between them. CDR3 residues: CASSLGREKLFF. The CDR3 nucleotides read TGTGCCAGCAGTTTGGGGAGGGAAAAACTGTTTTTT.

Only one count was recorded for this clone. The chain combines TRBV2 with TRBJ1-4; D unclear. The ends were cut back, 0 bases at V and 3 bases at J, with 17 bases in the middle. CDR3 length: 18 amino acids. From germline, CDR1 is SNHLY and CDR2 FYNNEI. The CDR3 spells CASSEARVVGYPNEKLFF. The CDR3 nucleotides are TGTGCCAGCAGTGAAGCGAGGGTAGTGGGGTACCCTAATGAAAAACTGTTTTTT.

This clone was counted between two and nine times. The gene calls are TRBV6-1 and TRBJ2-5, with D tentatively TRBD2 (6 bases). The germline gives CDR1 MNHNS, CDR2 SASEGT. The CDR3 contains 13 residues. Trimming took off 7 bases at V and 3 bases at J, with 12 bases between the two ends. This CDR3 reads CASKLIAEETQYF. The CDR3 coding sequence is TGTGCCAGCAAATTAATAGCGGAAGAGACCCAGTACTTC.

In the case of this clone: The sample carries other DNA sequences with the same CDR3. The chain has TRBV5-4 and TRBJ2-7, with 10 bases matching TRBD2. CDR3 length equals 15 residues. After removal of 4 bases from V and 1 base from J, the junction contained 5 bases not matched to a gene. Germline values: CDR1 SGHNT, CDR2 YYREEE (reference sequence). The CDR3 sequence: CASSLGTSASYEQYF. The CDR3 DNA follows: TGTGCCAGCAGCCTAGGGACTAGCGCTTCCTACGAGCAGTACTTC.